The rows below give T cell receptor beta chains drawn from one sample of a study of graft-versus-host responses after intestinal transplantation. Sequencing used immunoSEQ multiplex PCR; TCRdb keeps in-frame clones, though not all of them. The sample contains 95,000 to 150,000 clones, 85% to 95% of which appear only once. These TCRs' antigens remain unknown. The specimen was unstimulated CD8+ T cells sorted from spleen or lymph node cells, collected before intestinal transplant. All receptors come from a human donor who received an intestinal transplant. Both conserved end residues are part of each CDR3. A D gene is named only where the DNA matches it firmly. Expanded clones are given a class, and other clones once, few, many or no size at all.

CDR3aa | CDR3nt | v_gene | d_gene | j_gene | abundance
CASSLGLQSDF | TGTGCCAGCAGCTTGGGGCTTCAGTCAGACTTC | TRBV5-6 | - | TRBJ2-5 | -
CASSLPGGRRYEQYF | TGTGCCAGCAGCTTGCCGGGGGGGCGTAGATACGAGCAGTACTTC | TRBV28 | TRBD2 | TRBJ2-7 | -
CASSSGVSRQFF | TGTGCCAGCAGCTCAGGGGTCAGCCGGCAGTTCTTC | TRBV7-9 | - | TRBJ2-1 | -
CASSLRGGLGANVLTF | TGTGCCAGCAGCTTAAGAGGGGGGCTTGGGGCCAACGTCCTGACTTTC | TRBV7-3 | - | TRBJ2-6 | -
CASSPRHFSNQPQHF | TGCGCCAGCAGCCCTCGACACTTTAGCAATCAGCCCCAGCATTTT | TRBV4-1 | - | TRBJ1-5 | -
CASSTGLNTEAFF | TGCGCCAGCAGTACAGGACTTAACACTGAAGCTTTCTTT | TRBV5-1 | - | TRBJ1-1 | -
CASSLSAFNEQFF | TGTGCCAGCAGTTTGTCCGCCTTCAATGAGCAGTTCTTC | TRBV27 | - | TRBJ2-1 | -
CASRWTGRTEAFF | TGTGCCAGCAGATGGACAGGAAGGACTGAAGCTTTCTTT | TRBV6-5 | TRBD1 | TRBJ1-1 | -
CASSPIDRPTEAFF | TGTGCCAGCTCACCCATAGACAGGCCGACTGAGGCTTTCTTT | TRBV18 | - | TRBJ1-1 | -
CASSLGRGGEEAYGYTF | TGTGCCAGCAGTTTAGGCCGGGGCGGGGAGGAAGCCTATGGCTACACCTTC | TRBV27 | - | TRBJ1-2 | -
CASSQVGGYTF | TGTGCCAGCTCCCAGGTAGGCGGCTACACCTTC | TRBV5-5 | - | TRBJ1-2 | -
CASSMGIYGYTF | TGTGCCAGTAGTATGGGGATCTATGGCTACACCTTC | TRBV19 | - | TRBJ1-2 | -
CASGPGSHGYTF | TGTGCCAGCGGTCCAGGGTCCCATGGCTACACCTTC | TRBV9 | - | TRBJ1-2 | once
CASSPPGELFF | TGTGCCAGCAGCCCCCCTGGGGAGCTGTTTTTT | TRBV28 | - | TRBJ2-2 | -
CASSLVAGLAKNIQYF | TGTGCCAGCAGTTTGGTAGCGGGTCTAGCCAAAAACATTCAGTACTTC | TRBV28 | TRBD2 | TRBJ2-4 | -
CASSLDGGTGEKLFF | TGTGCCAGCAGTTTGGATGGGGGCACGGGGGAAAAACTGTTTTTT | TRBV28 | - | TRBJ1-4 | -
CASSQNGGETYEQYF | TGCGCCAGCAGCCAAAACGGGGGAGAAACCTACGAGCAGTACTTC | TRBV4-1 | - | TRBJ2-7 | -
CASSPSSGTGREQYF | TGTGCCAGCAGCCCCAGTTCCGGGACAGGGCGCGAGCAGTACTTC | TRBV9 | TRBD1 | TRBJ2-7 | -
CASSFRGNQPQHF | TGTGCCAGCAGTTTCCGGGGGAATCAGCCCCAGCATTTT | TRBV27 | - | TRBJ1-5 | -
CATSKAGEDTEAFF | TGTGCCACCAGCAAAGCAGGGGAGGACACTGAAGCTTTCTTT | TRBV15 | - | TRBJ1-1 | -
CASSLSSGTPNEQFF | TGTGCCAGCAGTTTAAGTAGCGGGACACCGAATGAGCAGTTCTTC | TRBV28 | TRBD2 | TRBJ2-1 | -
CASSLRGTEAFF | TGTGCCAGCAGCCTTCGGGGTACTGAAGCTTTCTTT | TRBV7-3 | - | TRBJ1-1 | few
CASSLVLIGGPETQYF | TGCGCCAGCAGCTTGGTACTCATAGGAGGGCCGGAGACCCAGTACTTC | TRBV5-1 | - | TRBJ2-5 | -
CASSRHLLDRGTGELFF | TGTGCCAGCAGCCGACACCTCCTCGATCGGGGCACCGGGGAGCTGTTTTTT | TRBV7-9 | - | TRBJ2-2 | -
CASSVGGGWGDQPQHF | TGTGCCAGCAGCGTAGGGGGCGGATGGGGCGATCAGCCCCAGCATTTT | TRBV9 | - | TRBJ1-5 | -
CASSQGGGADTQYF | TGTGCCAGCAGCCAAGGGGGAGGGGCAGATACGCAGTATTTT | TRBV14 | TRBD2 | TRBJ2-3 | -
CASSLDMGQGYEQYF | TGTGCCAGCAGCTTAGATATGGGACAGGGCTACGAGCAGTACTTC | TRBV11-3 | TRBD1 | TRBJ2-7 | -
CASSLARGLLYEQYF | TGCGCCAGCAGCTTGGCCAGGGGACTACTCTACGAGCAGTACTTC | TRBV5-1 | - | TRBJ2-7 | -
CASSLGLAEYNEQFF | TGTGCCAGCAGCTTAGGCCTAGCGGAGTACAATGAGCAGTTCTTC | TRBV7-9 | TRBD2 | TRBJ2-1 | -
CASSPQSAAGNYYYDEQYF | TGTGCCAGCTCACCACAATCGGCAGCCGGGAACTACTACTATGACGAGCAGTACTTC | TRBV18 | - | TRBJ2-7 | -
CASSLRPGGRFNEQFF | TGTGCCAGCAGCCTCCGGCCTGGCGGGAGGTTTAATGAGCAGTTCTTC | TRBV11-1 | TRBD2 | TRBJ2-1 | -
CASSFAGPNTEAFF | TGTGCCAGCAGTTTCGCTGGCCCGAACACTGAAGCTTTCTTT | TRBV28 | - | TRBJ1-1 | -
CASSSYPPTGYEQYF | TGTGCCAGCTCCTCTTACCCACCAACGGGCTACGAGCAGTACTTC | TRBV5-4 | - | TRBJ2-7 | -
CATRGFSGNTIYF | TGTGCCACCAGGGGTTTCTCTGGAAACACCATATATTTT | TRBV15 | - | TRBJ1-3 | -
CASSVGLTGLTYEQYF | TGTGCCAGCAGCGTAGGCCTTACAGGATTAACCTACGAGCAGTACTTC | TRBV9 | - | TRBJ2-7 | -
CASGMGQLNTDTQYF | TGCGCCAGCGGGATGGGACAGCTAAACACAGATACGCAGTATTTT | TRBV4-1 | TRBD1 | TRBJ2-3 | -
CASSLTGQDEQYF | TGCGCCAGCAGCCTAACGGGACAAGACGAGCAGTACTTC | TRBV4-1 | - | TRBJ2-7 | once
CASNPEWMEEQFF | TGTGCCAGTAATCCTGAGTGGATGGAGGAGCAGTTCTTC | TRBV19 | - | TRBJ2-1 | -
CASSVASSYEQYF | TGTGCCAGCAGCGTAGCCTCCAGCTACGAGCAGTACTTC | TRBV9 | - | TRBJ2-7 | -
CASSAPRGRGEQFF | TGTGCCAGCAGCGCCCCACGCGGGAGAGGTGAGCAGTTCTTC | TRBV9 | TRBD2 | TRBJ2-1 | -
CASSPGTITVAAFF | TGTGCCAGTAGTCCCGGGACGATCACTGTCGCAGCTTTCTTT | TRBV19 | - | TRBJ1-1 | -
CASSVDGGRSSYEQYF | TGTGCCAGCAGCGTAGACGGCGGGAGGTCCTCCTACGAGCAGTACTTC | TRBV9 | TRBD2 | TRBJ2-7 | -
CASSLVDRVSYEQYF | TGCGCCAGCAGCTTGGTAGACAGGGTCTCCTACGAGCAGTACTTC | TRBV5-1 | TRBD1 | TRBJ2-7 | -
CASRNGPRAEDADTQYF | TGTGCCAGTAGAAACGGGCCAAGGGCTGAGGATGCGGATACGCAGTATTTT | TRBV19 | - | TRBJ2-3 | -
CASSAGRNYGYTF | TGTGCCAGCAGTGCAGGCAGAAACTATGGCTACACCTTC | TRBV2 | - | TRBJ1-2 | -
CASRSTVSTDTQYF | TGTGCCAGCAGATCGACAGTAAGCACAGATACGCAGTATTTT | TRBV6-6 | - | TRBJ2-3 | -
CSVEDPSGTAQETQYF | TGCAGCGTTGAAGATCCATCCGGGACAGCCCAAGAGACCCAGTACTTC | TRBV29-1 | TRBD1 | TRBJ2-5 | -
CASSSLDRAMNTEAFF | TGTGCCAGCAGCTCCTTGGACAGGGCCATGAACACTGAAGCTTTCTTT | TRBV28 | TRBD1 | TRBJ1-1 | once
CASSHPGDSDYGYTF | TGCGCCAGCAGCCACCCCGGGGACAGTGACTATGGCTACACCTTC | TRBV4-1 | TRBD1 | TRBJ1-2 | -
CSVEVGGNIGYTF | TGCAGCGTTGAAGTAGGAGGCAACATCGGCTACACCTTC | TRBV29-1 | - | TRBJ1-2 | -
CASSRTVNTGELFF | TGTGCCAGCAGCCGGACAGTTAACACCGGGGAGCTGTTTTTT | TRBV5-6 | - | TRBJ2-2 | -
CATLNSNQPQHF | TGTGCCACCCTAAATAGCAATCAGCCCCAGCATTTT | TRBV28 | - | TRBJ1-5 | -
CASSVGPTSGSYNEQFF | TGTGCCAGCAGCGTAGGACCGACTAGCGGCTCCTACAATGAGCAGTTCTTC | TRBV9 | TRBD2 | TRBJ2-1 | -
CATSREGQLEQFF | TGTGCCACCAGCAGAGAAGGGCAGCTAGAGCAGTTCTTC | TRBV15 | - | TRBJ2-1 | -